Each of the 15 T cell receptor beta chains below was sequenced from the same sample in a study of shared clonotypes between healthy human individuals. Some clones are missing from TCRdb's copy, which holds only in-frame ones; the method was immunoSEQ multiplex PCR. The table shows about 1.5 million clones, with approximately 98% occurring only once. Sequenced input: naive CD4+ T cells sorted from blood. Described subset: CD45RA+ positively selected. These receptor sequences come from a man younger than 40 in good health.

The chain has TRBV4-1 and TRBJ2-7; D is unresolved. Per the germline V gene, CDR1 is MGHRA and CDR2 is YSYEKL. V lost 1 base and J 3 bases, leaving 19 bases between the germline ends. CDR3 length: 17 amino acids. The CDR3: CASSQVGGGGRFYEQYF. The CDR3 DNA reads TGCGCCAGCAGCCAAGTAGGTGGCGGCGGCAGATTCTACGAGCAGTACTTC.

The chain carries TRBV5-6 and TRBJ2-5; 7 bases agree with TRBD2. Germline V lookup: CDR1 SGHDT, CDR2 YYEEEE. The CDR3 is 19 residues long. J lost 1 base, V lost 4 bases, and 19 bases had no gene match. The CDR3 is CASSKWTPRTSIFQETQYF. In DNA form, the CDR3 reads TGTGCCAGCAGCAAATGGACGCCGCGGACTAGTATATTCCAAGAGACCCAGTACTTC.

In its sample, this clone was seen once. The chain carries TRBV5-1 and TRBJ1-1; perhaps TRBD1 as D (6 bases). CDR3 length: 15 amino acids. Germline lookup yields CDR1 SGHRS and CDR2 YFSETQ. Trimming stripped 4 bases from V and 0 bases from J, with 13 bases between. In nucleotides, the CDR3 is TGCGCCAGCAGCCAGCTGGGACATTTGAACACTGAAGCTTTCTTT. This sequence encodes CASSQLGHLNTEAFF.

This chain connects TRBV29-1 to TRBJ2-4; 7 bases align to TRBD1. Germline-derived CDR1 and CDR2 are SQVTM and ANQGSEA. This CDR3 is 15 amino acids long. The ends lost 4 bases at V and 4 bases at J; junction bases unmatched: 10. The CDR3 sequence: CSVGLGNRGKNIQYF. DNA of the CDR3: TGCAGCGTTGGACTGGGCAACAGGGGTAAAAACATTCAGTACTTC.

The V call is TRBV29-1, the J call TRBJ2-1; TRBD1 matches at 8 bases. CDR1 SQVTM and CDR2 ANQGSEA come from the germline V gene. With 5 bases clipped from V and 3 bases from J, the junction kept 3 bases outside the gene matches. This CDR3 is 13 amino acids long. CDR3 protein: CSVTGTGYNEQFF. The CDR3 DNA reads as TGCAGCGTTACCGGGACAGGCTACAATGAGCAGTTCTTC.

The V gene is TRBV11-3, the J gene TRBJ2-1; unclear D gene. V lost 0 bases, J lost 0 bases, and 6 bases lay in between. Germline loops: CDR1 SGHNT, CDR2 YENEEA. CDR3 length equals 15 residues. The CDR3 spells CASSLDVNSYNEQFF. For the CDR3, the DNA is TGTGCCAGCAGCTTAGATGTGAACTCCTACAATGAGCAGTTCTTC. Full variable domain (remainder filled in from reference TRBV11-3 and TRBJ2-1): EAGVVQSPRYKIIEKKQPVAFWCNPISGHNTLYWYLQNLGQGPELLIRYENEEAVDDSQLPKDRFSAERLKGVDSTLKIQPAELGDSAVYLCASSLDVNSYNEQFFGPGTRLTVL.

This clone was picked up one time. The same CDR3 is also encoded by other DNA sequences in this sample. The J gene is TRBJ2-3, the V gene TRBV18, with 10 bases matching TRBD2. This CDR3 spans 15 amino acids. The germline CDR1 and CDR2 sequences are KGHSH and LQKENI. V was clipped by 3 bases and J by 3 bases; unmatched bases: 3. The CDR3 DNA sequence: TGTGCCAGCTCACCGAGTAGCGGGAGGACAGATACGCAGTATTTT. Translated: CASSPSSGRTDTQYF. Based on the CDR3 plus reference TRBV18 and TRBJ2-3, the full variable domain is NAGVMQNPRHLVRRRGQEARLRCSPMKGHSHVYWYRQLPEEGLKFMVYLQKENIIDESGMPKERFSAEFPKEGPSILRIQQVVRGDSAAYFCASSPSSGRTDTQYFGPGTRLTVL.

The genes are TRBV29-1 and TRBJ2-7, with no clear D. Trimming left V 0 bases short and J 4 bases short, with 4 bases between. The CDR3 covers 11 residues. Germline V gives CDR1 SQVTM, CDR2 ANQGSEA. The CDR3 reads CSVEDPYEQYF. CDR3 in DNA: TGCAGCGTTGAAGATCCGTACGAGCAGTACTTC.

This chain links TRBV19 with TRBJ2-4, with TRBD1 matching 8 bases. The germline V gene has CDR1 LNHDA and CDR2 SQIVND (reference sequence). This CDR3 is 14 amino acids long. The ends lost 6 bases at V and 2 bases at J; junction bases unmatched: 3. The CDR3 nucleotides read TGTGCCAGTAGCCGACAGGGGTCCAAAAACATTCAGTACTTC. It codes for CASSRQGSKNIQYF.

DNA for the CDR3: TGTGCCAGCCTCTCGACGCAGGGGACAGATACGCAGTATTTT. Translated, it gives CASLSTQGTDTQYF. The chain recombines TRBV28 with TRBJ2-3; the D gene is possibly TRBD1 (6 bases). CDR1 is MDHEN and CDR2 is SYDVKM in the germline V gene. The CDR3 runs to 14 residues. Between the trimmed V and J ends, which lost 8 bases and 3 bases, there was a span of 15 bases.

The chain couples TRBV23-1 to TRBJ2-2; the D call may be TRBD1 or TRBD2 (5 bases each). TRBV23-1 is marked as an open reading frame, function uncertain. The CDR3 spans 14 residues. Trimming stripped 4 bases from V and 5 bases from J, with 11 bases between. The CDR3 spells CASSRGDRTGELFF. The DNA for the CDR3 is TGCGCCAGCAGTCGAGGGGATAGGACCGGGGAGCTGTTTTTT.

This chain uses TRBV6-6 with TRBJ1-5; TRBD1 matches 11 bases. This CDR3 has 16 amino acids. Germline-derived CDR1 and CDR2 are MNHNY and SVGAGI (reference sequence). Unmatched junction bases numbered 6, after V lost 5 bases and J lost 3 bases. The CDR3 nucleotides read TGTGCCAGCAGTAAGCCGGGACAGGGGGTCAATCAGCCCCAGCATTTT. This codes for CASSKPGQGVNQPQHF.

CDR3 sequence: CASSPPDSGRGEQYF. The CDR3 DNA reads TGTGCCAGCTCACCACCGGATAGCGGGAGAGGCGAGCAGTACTTC. The genes are TRBV18 and TRBJ2-7; 9 bases fit TRBD2. The CDR3 is made up of 15 amino acids. After removal of 0 bases from V and 6 bases from J, the junction contained 6 bases not matched to a gene. Germline values: CDR1 KGHSH, CDR2 LQKENI. The whole variable domain, filled in from reference TRBV18 and TRBJ2-7, reads NAGVMQNPRHLVRRRGQEARLRCSPMKGHSHVYWYRQLPEEGLKFMVYLQKENIIDESGMPKERFSAEFPKEGPSILRIQQVVRGDSAAYFCASSPPDSGRGEQYFGPGTRLTVT.

The rearrangement links TRBV4-2 to TRBJ2-1, with 7 bases aligning to TRBD1. This CDR3 comprises 19 residues. The V gene end was trimmed by 0 bases and the J gene end by 4 bases; junction bases not matched to a gene: 15. Per the germline V gene, CDR1 is LGHNA and CDR2 is YNFKEQ. In nucleotides, the CDR3 is TGTGCCAGCAGCCAAGATGGAACGCCCCGGACAGGTGCGTACAATGAGCAGTTCTTC. Its protein is CASSQDGTPRTGAYNEQFF.

V usage is TRBV5-1 and J usage is TRBJ2-1, with 9 nucleotides matching TRBD1. The CDR3 has 14 amino acids. With V trimmed by 0 bases and J by 10 bases, 5 bases remained unmatched. Germline CDR1 is SGHRS and CDR2 is YFSETQ. CDR3 sequence reads: CASSLAQGTGEQFF. CDR3 in DNA: TGCGCCAGCAGCTTGGCTCAGGGGACAGGGGAGCAGTTCTTC.